The clone carrying this T cell receptor beta chain is medium-sized within its sample. The entry originates in a study of molecular identifiers for immune sequencing clone quantification. From the PCR reads, TCRdb called clonotypes with MiXCR, one entry per CDR3 protein. The sample holds about 10,000 distinct CDR3 sequences, approximately 19% seen once. Germline V CDR1 and CDR2: SGHTA, FQGNSA. J was trimmed by 5 bases and V by 5 bases; bases with no gene match: 8. The CDR3 has 15 residues. Libraries used roughly 18,000 to 1,000,000 sorted naive CD8 T cells and 10%, 30% or 50% RNA input. The V call is TRBV7-2, the J call TRBJ1-1, with TRBD1 identical over 10 bases. Material for sequencing was naive CD8+ T cells from blood, with Jurkat cell RNA spiked in. The subset denotes: FACS-sorted CD8+CD4-CCR7+CD45RA+ naive T cells. This TCR derives from a human donor in good health. Some libraries in this study had Jurkat cell RNA spiked in. This chain's CDR3 is CASSQYGDRGTEAFF. In DNA, the CDR3 is TGTGCCAGCAGCCAGTACGGGGACAGGGGAACTGAAGCTTTCTTT. Variable domain in full (rest from reference TRBV7-2 and TRBJ1-1): GAGVSQSPSNKVTEKGKDVELRCDPISGHTALYWYRQSLGQGLEFLIYFQGNSAPDKSGLPSDRFSAERTGGSVSTLTIQRTQQEDSAVYLCASSQYGDRGTEAFFGQGTRLTVV.